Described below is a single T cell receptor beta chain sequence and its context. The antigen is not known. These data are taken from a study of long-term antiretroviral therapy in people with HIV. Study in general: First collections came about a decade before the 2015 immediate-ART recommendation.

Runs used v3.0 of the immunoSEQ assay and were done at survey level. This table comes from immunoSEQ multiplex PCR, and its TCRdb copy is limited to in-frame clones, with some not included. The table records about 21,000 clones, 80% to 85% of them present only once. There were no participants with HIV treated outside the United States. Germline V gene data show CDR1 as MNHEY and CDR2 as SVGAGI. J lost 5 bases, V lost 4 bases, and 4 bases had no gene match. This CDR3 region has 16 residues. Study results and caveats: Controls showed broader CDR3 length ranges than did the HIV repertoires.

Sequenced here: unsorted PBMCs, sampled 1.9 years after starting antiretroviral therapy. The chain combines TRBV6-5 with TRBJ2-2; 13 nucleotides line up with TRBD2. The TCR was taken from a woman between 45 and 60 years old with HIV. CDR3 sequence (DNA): TGTGCCAGCAGTTGGACTAGCGGGGGTGGAACCGGGGAGCTGTTTTTT. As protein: CASSWTSGGGTGELFF.